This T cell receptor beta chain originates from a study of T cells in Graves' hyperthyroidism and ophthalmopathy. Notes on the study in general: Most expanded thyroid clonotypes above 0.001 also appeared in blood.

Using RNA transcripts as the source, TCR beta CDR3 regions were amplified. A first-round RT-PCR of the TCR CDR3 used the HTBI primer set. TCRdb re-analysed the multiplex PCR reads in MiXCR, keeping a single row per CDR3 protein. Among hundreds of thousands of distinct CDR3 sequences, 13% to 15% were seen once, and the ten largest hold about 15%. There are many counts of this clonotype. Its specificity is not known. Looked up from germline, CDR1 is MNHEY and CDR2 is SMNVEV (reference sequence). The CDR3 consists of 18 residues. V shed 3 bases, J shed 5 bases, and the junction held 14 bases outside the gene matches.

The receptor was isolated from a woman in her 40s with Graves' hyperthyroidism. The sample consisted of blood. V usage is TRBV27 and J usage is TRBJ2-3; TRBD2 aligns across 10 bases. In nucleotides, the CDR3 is TGTGCCAGCAGTTTGGTCCTAGCGGGGGAGCGGTTCAGAGATACGCAGTATTTT. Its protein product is CASSLVLAGERFRDTQYF.